The 12 T cell receptor beta chains reported below all come from one sample, sequenced in a study of OX40 agonist ivuxolimab in advanced cancers. Libraries were prepared by immunoSEQ multiplex PCR; TCRdb keeps only in-frame clonotypes and omits some of them. The sample gives over 90,000 clones, approximately 90% of which show up once; about 2% is in the top ten. The sequencing here drew on CD4+ or CD8+ T cells sorted from blood, taken in a trial of the OX40 agonist ivuxolimab. The receptors here all came from an adult with an advanced solid tumor such as melanoma, head and neck, liver or kidney cancer.

The genes are TRBV5-5 and TRBJ2-2; D unresolved. The CDR3 totals 12 residues. V lost 7 bases and J lost 6, with 10 bases in between. Germline CDR1 reads SGHKS; CDR2 reads YYEKEE (reference sequence). In nucleotides, the CDR3 is TGTGCCAGCGGTGTTCCGGCCGGGGAGCTGTTTTTT. Its translation: CASGVPAGELFF.

This clone has just one count. The rearrangement uses TRBV6-5 and TRBJ1-5, with a tentative D call TRBD1 (5 bases). Per the germline V gene, CDR1 is MNHEY and CDR2 is SVGAGI. The CDR3 totals 16 residues. Trimming removed 0 bases at V and 1 base at J, with 10 bases between. The CDR3 reads CASSYSGQGSNQPQHF. CDR3 sequence (DNA): TGTGCCAGCAGTTACTCGGGGCAGGGAAGCAATCAGCCCCAGCATTTT.

The rearrangement links TRBV10-3 to TRBJ1-1; D is unclear. Trimming cost V 2 bases and J 0 bases, with 7 bases left between them. Germline V gives CDR1 ENHRY, CDR2 SYGVKD. There are 14 residues in the CDR3. In DNA, the CDR3 is TGTGCCATCAGTGAGGACGGCATGAACACTGAAGCTTTCTTT. This encodes CAISEDGMNTEAFF.

V usage is TRBV6-1 and J usage is TRBJ2-4; 11 nucleotides match TRBD2. Trimming at V came to 2 bases and at J to 4 bases, leaving 7 bases not matched to a gene. The CDR3 consists of 17 residues. Germline V lookup: CDR1 MNHNS, CDR2 SASEGT. This chain's CDR3 is CASSEIGLAGGKNIQYF. The CDR3 region has the DNA TGTGCCAGCAGTGAAATTGGTTTAGCGGGAGGGAAAAACATTCAGTACTTC.

The rearrangement uses TRBV18 and TRBJ1-2; TRBD1 agrees at 10 bases. The junction had 6 bases not matched to a gene; V was cut back by 3 bases and J by 5 bases. Germline V gene lookup returns CDR1 KGHSH and CDR2 LQKENI. The CDR3 is 15 residues long. CDR3 nucleotides: TGTGCCAGCTCACCCGGGACAGGGGTCCAGTATGGCTACACCTTC. Translation: CASSPGTGVQYGYTF.

The chain couples TRBV7-9 to TRBJ2-7; the match to TRBD2 covers 10 bases. The trim removed 0 bases at V and 2 bases at J, leaving 10 bases unmatched. The length of the CDR3 is 18 residues. CDR1 and CDR2 (germline): SEHNR, FQNEAQ (reference sequence). The CDR3 DNA reads TGTGCCAGCAGCTTAGCAGGTAGCGGGAGGTCTTTGCCCTACGAGCAGTACTTC. It encodes CASSLAGSGRSLPYEQYF.

This clone was detected once. This chain connects TRBV20-1 to TRBJ2-1, with D unresolved. Germline values: CDR1 DFQATT, CDR2 SNEGSKA (reference sequence). The CDR3 has 11 residues. Trimming shortened V by 6 bases and J by 9 bases, and 12 bases separated the two germline ends. CDR3 loop: CSAEYMTEQFF. Written as DNA, the CDR3 is TGCAGTGCCGAATATATGACTGAGCAGTTCTTC.

This chain uses TRBV5-4 with TRBJ1-2; D unresolved. V lost 0 bases, J lost 3 bases, and 12 bases lay in between. This CDR3 comprises 15 residues. The germline gives CDR1 SGHNT, CDR2 YYREEE (reference sequence). The chain's CDR3 is CASSLGAGAYYGYTF. CDR3 nucleotide sequence: TGTGCCAGCAGCTTGGGGGCAGGAGCCTACTATGGCTACACCTTC.

This clone showed up just once. The J gene is TRBJ2-5, the V gene TRBV7-6; D not resolved. CDR1 and CDR2 from the germline V gene are SGHVS and FNYEAQ. The V end lost 5 bases, the J end lost 5 bases, and 9 bases lay between the germline ends. This CDR3 has 12 amino acids. As DNA, the CDR3 is TGTGCCAGCAGCCCAGGTTTCGAGACCCAGTACTTC. The encoded protein is CASSPGFETQYF.

The chain couples TRBV15 to TRBJ2-7; D unclear. The CDR3 has 13 amino acids. Germline CDR1 is LNHNV and CDR2 is YYDKDF (reference sequence). With 0 bases removed from V and 4 bases from J, the gap between germline ends came to 7 bases. The CDR3 reads CATSRDRWYEQYF. The CDR3 DNA sequence: TGTGCCACCAGCAGAGATCGATGGTACGAGCAGTACTTC.

The V and J genes are TRBV4-1 and TRBJ2-5, with D possibly matching TRBD1 (6 bases). Germline-derived CDR1 and CDR2 are MGHRA and YSYEKL. V was shortened by 4 bases and J by 2 bases, with 11 bases between the two germline ends. The CDR3 runs 14 residues. The CDR3 DNA is TGCGCCAGCAGCCGTGACAGGAATCAAGAGACCCAGTACTTC. Amino acid sequence: CASSRDRNQETQYF.

The V and J genes are TRBV6-1 and TRBJ2-3; no firm D call. This CDR3 comprises 13 residues. V lost 2 bases and J lost 3, with 6 bases in between. The germline CDR1 and CDR2 sequences are MNHNS and SASEGT. In nucleotides, the CDR3 is TGTGCCAGCAGTGAACATGGGACAGATACGCAGTATTTT. Protein sequence: CASSEHGTDTQYF.